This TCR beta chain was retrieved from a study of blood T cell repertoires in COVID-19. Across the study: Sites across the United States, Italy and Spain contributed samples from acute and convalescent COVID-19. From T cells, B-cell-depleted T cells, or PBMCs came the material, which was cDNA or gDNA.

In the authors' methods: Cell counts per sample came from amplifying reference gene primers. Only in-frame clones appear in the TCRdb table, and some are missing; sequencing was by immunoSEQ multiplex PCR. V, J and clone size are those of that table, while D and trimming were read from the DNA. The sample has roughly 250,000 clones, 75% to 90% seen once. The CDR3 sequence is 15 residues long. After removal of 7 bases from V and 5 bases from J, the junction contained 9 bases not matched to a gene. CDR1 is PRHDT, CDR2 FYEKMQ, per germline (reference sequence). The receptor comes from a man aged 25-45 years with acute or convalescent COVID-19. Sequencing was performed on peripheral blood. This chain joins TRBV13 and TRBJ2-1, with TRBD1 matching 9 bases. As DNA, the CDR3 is TGTGCCAGCAACAACCCGGGACAGGGAGACAATGAGCAGTTCTTC. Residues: CASNNPGQGDNEQFF.